Listed below are T cell receptor beta chains from one sample, sequenced in a study of spatial heterogeneity in lung cancer. Via MiXCR, TCRdb re-called the 5' RACE reads, giving one row per CDR3 protein. Of more than 10,000 distinct CDR3 sequences in the sample, about 5.6% are singletons; the top ten hold 11%. Sequencing was performed on lung tumor tissue, taken at surgery. Receptors were obtained from a female donor with early-stage non-small cell lung cancer. Each CDR3 is given with its conserved first and last residue. Fields, in order: D gene, clone size, V gene, J gene, CDR3 DNA, CDR3 protein. D genes are given only for firm matches. Size values are once, few and many counts, or a class for expanded clones, and some rows have none.

>.|many|TRBV20-1|TRBJ1-5
TGCAGTGCTAGACCCCGCCGTGTCGGGAGGAGCAATCAGCCCCAGCATTTT
CSARPRRVGRSNQPQHF
>.|many|TRBV7-2|TRBJ2-3
TGTGCCAGCAGCTTAACCCGGGTCAAGGGAGATACGCAGTATTTT
CASSLTRVKGDTQYF
>.|medium-sized|TRBV25-1|TRBJ1-4
TGTGCCAGCAGTCCAGGGCGGGCCTCTGGTGAAAAACTGTTTTTT
CASSPGRASGEKLFF
>.|medium-sized|TRBV6-5|TRBJ1-4
TGTGCCAGCAGTTACCTGGGAGAAAAACTGTTTTTT
CASSYLGEKLFF
>TRBD1|many|TRBV6-2/TRBV6-3|TRBJ1-2
TGTGCCAGCAGTTACTCTCCCGGACAGGGGCAAAACTATGGCTACACCTTC
CASSYSPGQGQNYGYTF
>TRBD1|medium-sized|TRBV18|TRBJ2-2
TGTGCCAGCTCTTCCGTTGGACAGGGAGGAACCGGGGAGCTGTTTTTT
CASSSVGQGGTGELFF
>.|many|TRBV12-3/TRBV12-4|TRBJ1-2
TGTGCCAGCAGCTCCACAGGGTCGGAGGGCTACACCTTC
CASSSTGSEGYTF
>.|many|TRBV12-3/TRBV12-4|TRBJ1-3
TGTGCCAGCAGCAATTACGGGAACACCATATATTTT
CASSNYGNTIYF
>TRBD2|many|TRBV20-1|TRBJ2-2
TGCAGTGCTAGATTCGGACTAGCGTCCGGGGAGCTGTTTTTT
CSARFGLASGELFF
>.|many|TRBV20-1|TRBJ1-1
TGCAGTGCCCCACGGCGGGGGGTTGCAGCTTTCTTT
CSAPRRGVAAFF
>TRBD2|many|TRBV7-2|TRBJ2-7
TGTGCCAGCAGCTTTACGAGAGCGGGGACCCGCGAGCAGTACTTC
CASSFTRAGTREQYF
>.|many|TRBV18|TRBJ1-4
TGTGCCAGCTCACCACAGTCGGGGAGAGAAAAACTGTTTTTT
CASSPQSGREKLFF
>.|medium-sized|TRBV7-9|TRBJ2-7
TGTGCCAGCAGCTTAGGCGTCGCGGGTCGCTACGAGCAGTACTTC
CASSLGVAGRYEQYF
>TRBD1|many|TRBV2|TRBJ1-2
TGTGCCAGCAGTGAGGGACAGACGCCCCAGGGCTATGGCTACACCTTC
CASSEGQTPQGYGYTF
>.|many|TRBV7-2|TRBJ1-3
TGTGCCAGCAGCTTAAGCCCCAGCTCTGGAAACACCATATATTTT
CASSLSPSSGNTIYF
>.|.|TRBV7-2|TRBJ2-1
TGTGCCAGCAGGGTAGCGTTGGGCTACAATGAGCAGTTCTTC
CASRVALGYNEQFF
>.|many|TRBV12-3/TRBV12-4|TRBJ1-4
TGTGCCAGCAGTTTGGGGCGGAATGAAAAACTGTTTTTT
CASSLGRNEKLFF
>.|many|TRBV10-2|TRBJ1-2
TGCGCCAGCAGTCCGGCGGTGGTGAGGGGAGGTAACTATGGCTACACCTTC
CASSPAVVRGGNYGYTF
>.|many|TRBV12-3/TRBV12-4|TRBJ1-1
TGTGCCAGCAGTTTACTGCAGGGGCGATCGAACACTGAAGCTTTCTTT
CASSLLQGRSNTEAFF
>.|.|TRBV6-2/TRBV6-3|TRBJ2-7
TGTGCCAGCAGTTACATGGGGGACACCGAGCAGTACTTC
CASSYMGDTEQYF
>.|many|TRBV6-5|TRBJ1-1
TGTGCCAGCAGTTACTCACCCACAGGGCCCACTGAAGCTTTCTTT
CASSYSPTGPTEAFF
>.|many|TRBV11-2|TRBJ2-2
TGTGCCAGCAGCTCGTTTAGGCAGATGCTGTTTTTT
CASSSFRQMLFF
>.|.|TRBV4-1|TRBJ2-7
TGCGCCAGCAGCCAAGAAGCCCCTGGACAGTCCCGCTACGAGCAGTACTTC
CASSQEAPGQSRYEQYF
>.|.|TRBV6-6|TRBJ2-1
TGTGCCAGCAGTTACTCTTTAGACTCCGGGGAGCAGTTCTTC
CASSYSLDSGEQFF
>.|many|TRBV20-1|TRBJ1-2
TGCAGTGCTAAGGACCCCGGGGGGTGGTGGGGCTACACCTTC
CSAKDPGGWWGYTF
>.|many|TRBV11-2|TRBJ1-1
TGTGCCAGCAGCTTAGATCGGGGGGACACTGAAGCTTTCTTT
CASSLDRGDTEAFF
>.|many|TRBV6-2/TRBV6-3|TRBJ2-3
TGTGCCAGCAGTTATTCGGGGTGGAGCACAGATACGCAGTATTTT
CASSYSGWSTDTQYF
>.|many|TRBV6-2/TRBV6-3|TRBJ1-1
TGTGCCAGCAGTCGGAGGGCAGAAGCTTTCTTT
CASSRRAEAFF
>.|many|TRBV6-2/TRBV6-3|TRBJ1-5
TGTGCCAGCAGTTACAATCAGGGAGGCAATCAGCCCCAGCATTTT
CASSYNQGGNQPQHF
>.|many|TRBV7-2|TRBJ2-1
TGTGCCAGCAGCTTAGGGACCAACAATGAGCAGTTCTTC
CASSLGTNNEQFF
>.|many|TRBV7-6|TRBJ1-3
TGTGCCAGCAGCTTAGGCCCCACAGGAAACACCATATATTTT
CASSLGPTGNTIYF
>TRBD1|many|TRBV7-2|TRBJ1-1
TGTGCCAGCAGCCCCCGGACAGGGGGGCGAGCTTTCTTT
CASSPRTGGRAFF
>TRBD2|many|TRBV6-1|TRBJ2-3
TGTGCCAGCAGAGCTCGACTAGCGGGGGCTCTAGATACGCAGTATTTT
CASRARLAGALDTQYF
>.|many|TRBV7-3|TRBJ2-3
TGTGCCAGCAGCTTAACTGGGACGGAACGCGCGCAGTATTTT
CASSLTGTERAQYF
>.|many|TRBV5-5|TRBJ2-1
TGTGCCAGCAGCACCGACGGATTTACCTACAATGAGCAGTTCTTC
CASSTDGFTYNEQFF
>TRBD2|many|TRBV4-2|TRBJ2-5
TGTGCCAGCAGCCGAGCTAGCGGGGGGGCTGGGGAGACCCAGTACTTC
CASSRASGGAGETQYF
>TRBD2|.|TRBV20-1|TRBJ2-1
TGCAGTGCTAGAGATTGGCTAGCGGGAGTAGGTGAGCAGTTCTTC
CSARDWLAGVGEQFF